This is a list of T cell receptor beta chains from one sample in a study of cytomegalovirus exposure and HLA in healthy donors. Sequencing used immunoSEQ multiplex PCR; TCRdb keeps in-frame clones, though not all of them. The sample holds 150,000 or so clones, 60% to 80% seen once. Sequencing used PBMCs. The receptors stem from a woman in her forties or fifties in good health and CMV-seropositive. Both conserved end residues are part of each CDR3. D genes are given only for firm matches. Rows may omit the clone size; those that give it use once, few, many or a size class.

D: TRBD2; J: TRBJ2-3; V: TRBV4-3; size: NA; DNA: TGCGCCAGCAGTGTTACTAGCGGGGGCACAGATACGCAGTATTTT; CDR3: CASSVTSGGTDTQYF
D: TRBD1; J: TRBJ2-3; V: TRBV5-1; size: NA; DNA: TGCGCCAGCAGCTTGGACAGGGGAACAGATACGCAGTATTTT; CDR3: CASSLDRGTDTQYF
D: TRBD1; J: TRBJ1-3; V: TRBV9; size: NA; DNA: TGTGCCAGCAGCGCTGGACAGGCTGGAAACACCATATATTTT; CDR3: CASSAGQAGNTIYF
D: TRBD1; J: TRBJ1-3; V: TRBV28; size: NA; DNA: TGTGCCAGCAGTTCGACAGGGTTGATTGGAAACACCATATATTTT; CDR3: CASSSTGLIGNTIYF
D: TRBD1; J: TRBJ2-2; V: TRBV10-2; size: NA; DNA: TGCGCCAGCAGTGAGTGGACAGGGGGTGGTGACACCGGGGAGCTGTTTTTT; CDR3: CASSEWTGGGDTGELFF
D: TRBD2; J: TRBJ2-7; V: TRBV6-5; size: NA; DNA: TGTGCCAGCAGTTACTCGAATGCGGGAGGGTACTACGAGCAGTACTTC; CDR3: CASSYSNAGGYYEQYF
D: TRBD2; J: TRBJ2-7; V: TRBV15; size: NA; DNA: TGTGCCACCAGCAGAGGACTAGCGGGATACGAGCAGTACTTC; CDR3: CATSRGLAGYEQYF
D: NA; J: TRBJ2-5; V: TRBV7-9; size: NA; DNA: TGTGCCAGCAGCCTAGGTTCGACGGGAGCCCCCAAACACTTC; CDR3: CASSLGSTGAPKHF
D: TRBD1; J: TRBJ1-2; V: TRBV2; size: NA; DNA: TGTGCCAGCAGTGACCAGGGGGAAAGCTATGGCTACACCTTC; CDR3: CASSDQGESYGYTF
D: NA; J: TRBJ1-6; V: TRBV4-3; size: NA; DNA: TGCGCCAGCAGCCAAGAAAGGGGGTCACCCCTCCACTTT; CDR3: CASSQERGSPLHF
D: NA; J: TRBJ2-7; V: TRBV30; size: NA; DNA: TGTGCCTGGGACAGGTCCTACGAGCAGTACTTC; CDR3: CAWDRSYEQYF
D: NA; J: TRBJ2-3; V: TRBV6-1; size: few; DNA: TGTGCCAGCATGGTCGGGAGCGGAGATACGCAGTATTTT; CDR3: CASMVGSGDTQYF
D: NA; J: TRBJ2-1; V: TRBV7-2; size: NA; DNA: TGTGCCAGCAGCTTTAGTTCCATTTATGAGCAGTTCTTC; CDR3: CASSFSSIYEQFF
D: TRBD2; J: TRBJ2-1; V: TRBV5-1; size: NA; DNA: TGCGCCAGCAGCTTGGCTAGCGGGGGGGATTACAATGAGCAGTTCTTC; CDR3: CASSLASGGDYNEQFF
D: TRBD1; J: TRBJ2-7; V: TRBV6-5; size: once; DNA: TGTGCCAGCAAAAGGGACAGGAGCAACTACGAGCAGTACTTC; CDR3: CASKRDRSNYEQYF
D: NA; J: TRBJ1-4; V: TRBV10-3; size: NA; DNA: TGTGCCATCAGTGAGTCAGGGGCAACTAATGAAAAACTGTTTTTT; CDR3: CAISESGATNEKLFF
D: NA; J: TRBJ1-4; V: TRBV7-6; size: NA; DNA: TGTGCCAGCAGAGTCGAACGGGAGGGTAGTATTGAAAAACTGTTTTTT; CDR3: CASRVEREGSIEKLFF
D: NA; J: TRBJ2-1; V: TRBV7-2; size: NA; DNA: TGTGCCAGCAGCTTAGCTGGGGGGATGAATGAGCAGTTCTTC; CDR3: CASSLAGGMNEQFF
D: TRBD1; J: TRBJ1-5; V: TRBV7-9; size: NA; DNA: TGTGCCAGCAGCTCCGGGGACAGGAGAGATCAGCCCCAGCATTTT; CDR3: CASSSGDRRDQPQHF
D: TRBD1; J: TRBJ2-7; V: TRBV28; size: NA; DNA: TGTGCCAGCAGTTTAGGGTTTAGCGGACAGGGTCAAACCTACGAGCAGTACTTC; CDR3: CASSLGFSGQGQTYEQYF
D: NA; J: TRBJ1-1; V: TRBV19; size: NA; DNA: TGTGCCAGTAGTGCGGGGAGGGGGACTGAAGCTTTCTTT; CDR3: CASSAGRGTEAFF
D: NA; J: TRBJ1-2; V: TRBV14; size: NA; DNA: TGTGCCAGCAGCCAAGTTCTGGGCAGTACGGATGGCTACACCTTC; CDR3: CASSQVLGSTDGYTF
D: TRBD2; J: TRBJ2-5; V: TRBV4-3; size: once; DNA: TGCGCCAGCAGCCAAGATCCGGGTAGCGGGGGGCGGGGGGAGACCCAGTACTTC; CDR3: CASSQDPGSGGRGETQYF
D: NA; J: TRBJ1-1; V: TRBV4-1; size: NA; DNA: TGCGCCAGCAGCCAAGATGTGTTGGGGGGCACTGAAGCTTTCTTT; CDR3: CASSQDVLGGTEAFF